This T cell receptor (beta chain) derives from a study of T cell responses to AZD1222 COVID-19 vaccine. From germline, CDR1 is SGDLS and CDR2 YYNGEE. The trim removed 2 bases at V and 8 bases at J, leaving 6 bases unmatched. The CDR3 runs to 13 residues. Method: immunoSEQ multiplex PCR; TCRdb's copy keeps in-frame clones and lacks some. The sample consists of about 180,000 clones, around 90% of them appearing once. This clonotype was sampled from an adult in good health. The specimen was peripheral blood, collected on day 0 of AZD1222 vaccination. The chain recombines TRBV9 with TRBJ1-2; 7 bases match TRBD1. This chain's CDR3 is CASSVGQVGGYTF. The CDR3 nucleotides are TGTGCCAGCAGCGTCGGACAGGTGGGGGGCTACACCTTC.